The sequence of this T cell receptor beta chain was determined in a study of blood T cell repertoires in COVID-19. Seattle researchers signed up patients amid active infection and tracked them longitudinally. Looked up from germline, CDR1 is MNHEY and CDR2 is SMNVEV (reference sequence). The germline V and J ends were trimmed by 7 bases and 1 base, with 7 bases remaining between them. CDR3 length equals 13 residues. This clone was counted once. Using immunoSEQ multiplex PCR, the repertoire was profiled, and TCRdb retains in-frame clones only, with some absent. The sample contains under 250,000 clones, 75% to 90% of which appear only once.

The chain recombines TRBV27 with TRBJ1-4; tentative D call: TRBD1 (6 bases). Sequencing was performed on peripheral blood. The receptor comes from a woman between 65 and 79 years old with COVID-19, enrolled during active disease. CDR3 in amino acids: CASMDRTNEKLFF. CDR3 nucleotides: TGTGCCAGCATGGACAGAACTAATGAAAAACTGTTTTTT.